The subject of this entry is one TCR beta chain. Its antigen target is currently unknown. Base qualities are not provided; no much larger clone lies one nucleotide away. The trial excluded patients who had a history of autoimmune disease or were on systemic immunosuppression. Peripheral blood for TCR sequencing was drawn from every dose cohort at baseline, at cycle 4 day 1 and at cycle 7 day 1. Samples were obtained from an open-label, multicenter, first-in-human phase I dose-escalation trial of ivuxolimab. Adults with locally advanced or metastatic melanoma, renal cell, hepatocellular, or head and neck squamous cell carcinoma were enrolled in the trial. Before TCR sequencing, CD4+ T cells and CD8+ T cells from peripheral blood were sorted into separate populations. The sample is drawn from a study of OX40 agonist ivuxolimab in advanced cancers. For the wider study: The costimulatory receptor OX40 (CD134) was targeted by ivuxolimab, a fully human IgG2 agonistic monoclonal antibody. Intravenous ivuxolimab was administered to patients every 2 weeks at six dose levels: 0.01, 0.1, 0.3, 1.5, 3 and 10 mg/kg. Among the roughly 52 dose-escalation patients, around 19 had hepatocellular carcinoma, 15 melanoma, 9 renal cell carcinoma and 9 head and neck cancer. In the dose-escalation cohort, over 65% of patients were male, and the mean age was approximately 55 years, with a range of about 23 to 85. Patients were allowed to have had prior anti-PD-1, anti-PD-L1 or anti-CTLA-4 therapy, and approximately 39% of the dose-escalation patients had been treated with checkpoint inhibitors. Partial responses were achieved by three dose-escalation patients, of whom one had hepatocellular carcinoma and two had cutaneous melanoma. Peripheral TCRbeta sequencing was intended to test whether TCR sequence diversity was altered and clonal T-cell expansion was caused by ivuxolimab. The monotherapy dose-escalation portion (N ≈ 50 patients) of the phase I ivuxolimab trial is reported in the paper. Results the study describes overall, beyond this receptor: At doses from 0.1 to 3.0 mg/kg, clonal expansion was seen in both CD4+ and CD8+ blood T cells between baseline and week 6. After ivuxolimab, more expanded clones were found on average in CD8+ T cells than in CD4+ T cells. Low levels of normalized T-cell clonal expansion were also seen in some nonresponding patients. The antigen specificity of the clonally expanded peripheral T cells was not determined. In the 0.1-3.0 mg/kg groups, partial responders were among the patients with the lowest normalized peripheral clonal expansion, particularly in CD8+ T cells.

Inclusive of the bounding cysteine and phenylalanine, the CDR3 is 11 residues long. The entry retains the CDR3 DNA only, 33 bases that are in frame from base 1. Sequences WSHSY (CDR1) and SAAADI (CDR2) are obtained from the germline V gene. V drops 6 bases and J drops 3 bases, leaving 6 bases in between. Genomic DNA was extracted from sorted cells for sequencing of the TCRbeta CDR3 region. The immunoSEQ Assay was used to sequence the TCRbeta CDR3 regions. TCRdb limited this immuneACCESS table to in-frame rearrangements with V and J called. A share of clones is missing; checked studies link under half to unresolved V genes, and the rest is unexplained. Across this sample there are under 50,000 clones, with nearly 80% seen only once. 7.9% of the sample is taken by the ten largest.

The sequence links TRBV10-2 to TRBJ2-7; the D gene cannot be named for sure. The input for sequencing was CD4+ or CD8+ T cells sorted from blood, taken in a trial of the OX40 agonist ivuxolimab. This TCR derives from an adult with an advanced solid tumor such as melanoma, head and neck, liver or kidney cancer. CDR3 region: CASRDFYEQYF. The bases are TGCGCCAGCAGAGACTTCTACGAGCAGTACTTC.